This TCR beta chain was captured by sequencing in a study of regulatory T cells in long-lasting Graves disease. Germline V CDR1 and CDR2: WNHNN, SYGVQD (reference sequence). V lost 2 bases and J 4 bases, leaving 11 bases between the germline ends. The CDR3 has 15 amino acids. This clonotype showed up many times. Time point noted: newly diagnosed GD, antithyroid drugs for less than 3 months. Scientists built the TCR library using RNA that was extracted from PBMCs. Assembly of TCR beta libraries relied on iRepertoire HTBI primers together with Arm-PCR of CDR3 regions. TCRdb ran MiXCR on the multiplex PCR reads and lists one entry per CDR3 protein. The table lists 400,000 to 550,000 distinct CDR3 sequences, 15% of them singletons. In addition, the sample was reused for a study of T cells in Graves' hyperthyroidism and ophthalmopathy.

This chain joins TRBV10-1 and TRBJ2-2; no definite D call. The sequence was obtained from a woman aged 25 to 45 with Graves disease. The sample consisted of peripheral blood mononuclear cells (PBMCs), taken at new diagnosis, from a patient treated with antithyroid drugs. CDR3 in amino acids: CASSEGVLGTGELFF. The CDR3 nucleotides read TGCGCCAGCAGTGAGGGAGTTTTAGGCACCGGGGAGCTGTTTTTT.